The rows below give T cell receptor beta chains drawn from one sample of a study of blood T cell repertoires in COVID-19. TCRdb's table, derived via immunoSEQ multiplex PCR, lists solely in-frame clones and lacks some. The table has some 110,000 clones, roughly 85% seen once. The sequencing input was peripheral blood. All receptors come from a young man with acute or convalescent COVID-19. Each CDR3 is given with its conserved first and last residue. The D gene is left open where the match is weak. The size of a clone is reported for some rows only, either as once, few or many, or as a class for expanded clones.

clone_size: .
j_call: TRBJ2-1
d_call: TRBD2
v_call: TRBV9
cdr3_nt: TGTGCCAGCAGCGAGAGGGGCCTAGCGGGCAATGAGCAGTTCTTC
cdr3_aa: CASSERGLAGNEQFF

clone_size: .
j_call: TRBJ1-2
d_call: .
v_call: TRBV3-1/TRBV3-2
cdr3_nt: TGTGCCAGCAGCCAATTTATTATCTCAGGGGACTATGGCTACACCTTC
cdr3_aa: CASSQFIISGDYGYTF

clone_size: .
j_call: TRBJ1-1
d_call: TRBD1
v_call: TRBV29-1
cdr3_nt: TGCAGCGTTGAACCCCTTGGGCAGGGGGCGCGCGACACTGAAGCTTTCTTT
cdr3_aa: CSVEPLGQGARDTEAFF

clone_size: .
j_call: TRBJ2-1
d_call: TRBD2
v_call: TRBV7-9
cdr3_nt: TGTGCCAGCAGCTCCAATAGCGGGGGGGGCCCTTACAATGAGCAGTTCTTC
cdr3_aa: CASSSNSGGGPYNEQFF

clone_size: .
j_call: TRBJ2-7
d_call: .
v_call: TRBV27
cdr3_nt: TGTGCCAGCAGTTTAGATCTAGGTGTTGCCAGCTACGAGCAGTACTTC
cdr3_aa: CASSLDLGVASYEQYF

clone_size: once
j_call: TRBJ1-2
d_call: .
v_call: TRBV20-1
cdr3_nt: TGCAGTGCTAGATTCGGTTATGGCTACACCTTC
cdr3_aa: CSARFGYGYTF

clone_size: .
j_call: TRBJ2-1
d_call: .
v_call: TRBV7-6
cdr3_nt: TGTGCCAGCAGCCCAAATTCGGGGTCGGGCAATGAGCAGTTCTTC
cdr3_aa: CASSPNSGSGNEQFF

clone_size: few
j_call: TRBJ1-5
d_call: .
v_call: TRBV4-2
cdr3_nt: TGTGCCAGCAGCCAAGATTGGGCCGGGGGGCAACAGCCCCAGCATTTT
cdr3_aa: CASSQDWAGGQQPQHF

clone_size: .
j_call: TRBJ1-1
d_call: TRBD1
v_call: TRBV5-1
cdr3_nt: TGCGCCAGCAGCACCCTACAGGGGGCGGGCACTGAAGCTTTCTTT
cdr3_aa: CASSTLQGAGTEAFF

clone_size: .
j_call: TRBJ1-2
d_call: .
v_call: TRBV29-1
cdr3_nt: TGCAGCGTCAGGGCGAATGGCTACACCTTC
cdr3_aa: CSVRANGYTF

clone_size: once
j_call: TRBJ1-2
d_call: TRBD1
v_call: TRBV5-6
cdr3_nt: TGTGCCAGCAGCTGGGACAGGGGAAATGGCTACACCTTC
cdr3_aa: CASSWDRGNGYTF

clone_size: .
j_call: TRBJ2-3
d_call: .
v_call: TRBV4-2
cdr3_nt: TGTGCCAGCAGCCAAACGACTGGTAGCACAGATACGCAGTATTTT
cdr3_aa: CASSQTTGSTDTQYF

clone_size: .
j_call: TRBJ2-3
d_call: .
v_call: TRBV4-3
cdr3_nt: TGCGCCAGCAGCCCGCGGGGCGGGTCAGATACGCAGTATTTT
cdr3_aa: CASSPRGGSDTQYF

clone_size: once
j_call: TRBJ2-7
d_call: .
v_call: TRBV6-6
cdr3_nt: TGTGCCAGCAGTTACACCAGGGCCTACGAGCAGTACTTC
cdr3_aa: CASSYTRAYEQYF

clone_size: .
j_call: TRBJ1-2
d_call: .
v_call: TRBV14
cdr3_nt: TGTGCCAGCAGCCAAACAAGACTATCAACGTATTATGGCTACACCTTC
cdr3_aa: CASSQTRLSTYYGYTF

clone_size: .
j_call: TRBJ1-6
d_call: .
v_call: TRBV15
cdr3_nt: TGTGCCACCAGCAGAGTGGCATCGAATTCACCCCTCCACTTT
cdr3_aa: CATSRVASNSPLHF

clone_size: .
j_call: TRBJ2-1
d_call: TRBD2
v_call: TRBV11-3
cdr3_nt: TGTGCCAGCAGCTTAGATCTAGCGGGGGGGCCAAATGAGCAGTTCTTC
cdr3_aa: CASSLDLAGGPNEQFF

clone_size: .
j_call: TRBJ2-1
d_call: TRBD2
v_call: TRBV2
cdr3_nt: TGTGCCAGCAGTGGACTAGCGGGGACCAATGAGCAGTTCTTC
cdr3_aa: CASSGLAGTNEQFF

clone_size: .
j_call: TRBJ1-6
d_call: .
v_call: TRBV30
cdr3_nt: TGTGCCTGGAACCCGGACAGCCTTAATTCACCCCTCCACTTT
cdr3_aa: CAWNPDSLNSPLHF

clone_size: .
j_call: TRBJ2-5
d_call: TRBD2
v_call: TRBV27
cdr3_nt: TGTGCCAGCAGTCCCGGGGGGGGATTTGGGACCCAGTACTTC
cdr3_aa: CASSPGGGFGTQYF

clone_size: .
j_call: TRBJ2-7
d_call: .
v_call: TRBV12-3/TRBV12-4
cdr3_nt: TGTGCCAGCAGTTTAGACAACTACGAGCAGTACTTC
cdr3_aa: CASSLDNYEQYF

clone_size: .
j_call: TRBJ2-7
d_call: .
v_call: TRBV9
cdr3_nt: TGTGCCAGCAGCGTAGGGCAGTCCAACTCCTACGAGCAGTACTTC
cdr3_aa: CASSVGQSNSYEQYF

clone_size: .
j_call: TRBJ1-6
d_call: .
v_call: TRBV6-5
cdr3_nt: TGTGCCAGCAGCCCGACAGGAAATTCACCCCTCCACTTT
cdr3_aa: CASSPTGNSPLHF

clone_size: .
j_call: TRBJ1-5
d_call: TRBD1
v_call: TRBV7-2
cdr3_nt: TGTGCCAGCAGCCCACGGGCAGGGGGTCAGCCCCAGCATTTT
cdr3_aa: CASSPRAGGQPQHF

clone_size: .
j_call: TRBJ1-1
d_call: .
v_call: TRBV9
cdr3_nt: TGTGCCAGCAGTTCAGAGGCGGGGGTCACTGAAGCTTTCTTT
cdr3_aa: CASSSEAGVTEAFF

clone_size: once
j_call: TRBJ1-5
d_call: TRBD1
v_call: TRBV3-1/TRBV3-2
cdr3_nt: TGTGCCAGCAGCCCAGGGACAGTTGGGTATCAGCCCCAGCATTTT
cdr3_aa: CASSPGTVGYQPQHF

clone_size: .
j_call: TRBJ1-1
d_call: .
v_call: TRBV6-2/TRBV6-3
cdr3_nt: TGTGCCAGCAGTTACTCGATGGCTGTGGGGAGGACTGAAGCTTTCTTT
cdr3_aa: CASSYSMAVGRTEAFF

clone_size: .
j_call: TRBJ1-1
d_call: .
v_call: TRBV11-2
cdr3_nt: TGTGCCAGCAGCTTAGGCCCTGTGGGGGCAACGGGGACTGAAGCTTTCTTT
cdr3_aa: CASSLGPVGATGTEAFF

clone_size: .
j_call: TRBJ1-3
d_call: .
v_call: TRBV4-1
cdr3_nt: TGCGCCAGCAGCCAAGATTGGGGCTTCGGAAACACCATATATTTT
cdr3_aa: CASSQDWGFGNTIYF

clone_size: once
j_call: TRBJ1-5
d_call: .
v_call: TRBV5-8
cdr3_nt: TGTGCCAGCAGCTTGTGGGGGGTACAGGAGCAGCCCCAGCATTTT
cdr3_aa: CASSLWGVQEQPQHF